This TCR beta chain was observed in a study of Tregs in tolerant kidney transplant recipients (dated by TCRdb to the late 2010s). With regard to the full study: The transplants used related donors along with nonmyeloablative bone marrow transplantation, and in the human trials mixed chimerism was transient. TCRbeta sequencing was used in the study to identify donor-specific regulatory T cells before combined kidney and bone marrow transplantation, and the identified cells were then tracked after transplant. The paper as a whole reports these results and caveats: Biological reproducibility was not directly addressed, though technical replication error appeared minimal. The study was limited by small patient numbers, and the findings need validation in larger populations and under other immunosuppression protocols. PCR primers changed over time for some patients, so nucleotide-level comparison across those patients' samples was not possible. In tolerant patients, donor-specific Tregs expanded more than Tregs overall, which suggests antigen-driven rather than nonspecific expansion. The most biologically relevant and donor-specific TCRbeta repertoire appeared to be identified by expanding Tregs with activated donor B cells.

For TCRbeta CDR3 sequencing, genomic DNA from the sorted cells was extracted using the QIAGEN DNeasy Blood and Tissue Kit. High-throughput TCRbeta CDR3 sequencing, which included PCR amplification with bias correction and internal controls, was done commercially through immunoSEQ. In the authors' own workflow: Unique productive TCRbeta sequences were defined by CDR3 nucleotide sequence when primers matched and otherwise by CDR3 amino acid sequence together with Vbeta and Jbeta genes. To correct for sorting error, sequences found in more than one sorted population at a frequency ratio of 2:1 or less were discarded, and the remaining shared sequences were assigned to the population with the higher frequency. Donor-reactive sequences were defined as at least 5-fold expanded in CFSE-low cells versus unstimulated cells, with frequency of at least 0.01% in CFSE-low cells. Repertoire divergence was quantified by Jensen-Shannon divergence using the top 100 TCRbeta sequences ranked by frequency. For samples with multiple sequencing runs, sorting error was corrected in each run separately before the runs were combined. What TCRdb holds here is the immuneACCESS table cut down to in-frame rearrangements. Part of the clones is not present; checked against another copy, under half of the missing clones reflect an unresolved V gene, and the others are unexplained. V and J calls and clone size are given by that table; D and trimming were obtained from the DNA. The sample table holds roughly 64,000 clones, of which roughly 98% were seen once. Of the sample, approximately 0.36% is held by the ten largest clones.

The trim is 1 base for V and 7 bases for J, with a gap of 11 bases between the germline ends. Its CDR3 holds 15 amino acids, cysteine through phenylalanine. The kept DNA is CDR3 alone, 45 bases in frame from the first base. CDR1 and CDR2 (MDHEN, SYDVKM) derive from the germline V gene. What the time point label conveys for this sample: blood sample drawn before combined kidney and bone marrow transplant. Thawed PBMCs were FACS-sorted into unstimulated Tregs (CD4+CD25+CD127-), CD4+ non-Tregs (CD4+CD25-), CD4 cells and CD8 cells. Before Treg sorting, thawed PBMCs were rested overnight at 37°C with 200 IU/ml IL-2. The patients were 4 recipients of combined kidney and bone marrow transplants from the ITN036ST trial, and samples were available only from these trial subjects. Healthy control blood was processed to PBMCs with a Ficoll density gradient and then cryopreserved, whereas patient PBMCs were collected both before and after transplant.

Notes on this clone: Which antigen it targets is not known. No base quality information exists; no much larger clone differs at one position.

The receptor's source is a human donor who received a combined kidney and bone marrow transplant. The source was Tregs from blood, collected before the transplant. The sequence joins TRBV28 to TRBJ1-6; the D segment could be TRBD1, given 6 matching bases. In nucleotides, the sequence is TGTGCCAGCAGTTTATTCGCGACAGGCAATTCACCCCTCCACTTT. This translates into CASSLFATGNSPLHF.